The 6 T cell receptor beta chains below all came from one sample that was sequenced in a study of cytomegalovirus exposure and HLA in healthy donors. Sequencing was performed with immunoSEQ multiplex PCR; in TCRdb, only in-frame clones are kept and a portion is missing. The data contain 100,000 to 150,000 clones, about 91% of them singletons. Sample: PBMCs. Source of these receptors: a woman under 30 in good health and CMV-seronegative.

Written as DNA, the CDR3 is TGCGCCAGCACCGGACAGGGTCAAGAGACCCAGTACTTC. It specifies CASTGQGQETQYF. The chain has TRBV5-1 and TRBJ2-5; 8 bases agree with TRBD1. Unmatched junction bases numbered 3, after V lost 6 bases and J lost 2 bases. Germline V gives CDR1 SGHRS, CDR2 YFSETQ. This CDR3 has 13 residues. Together with reference TRBV5-1 and TRBJ2-5, the CDR3 gives the full variable domain: KAGVTQTPRYLIKTRGQQVTLSCSPISGHRSVSWYQQTPGQGLQFLFEYFSETQRNKGNFPGRFSGRQFSNSRSEMNVSTLELGDSALYLCASTGQGQETQYFGPGTRLLVL.

The chain recombines TRBV7-6 with TRBJ1-2; possible D gene TRBD1, 6 bases. The ends were cut back, 5 bases at V and 3 bases at J, with 13 bases in the middle. The CDR3 consists of 14 residues. From germline, CDR1 is SGHVS and CDR2 FNYEAQ. The CDR3 here is CASSLGGRYYGYTF. CDR3 nucleotides: TGTGCCAGCAGCCTAGGGGGGCGGTACTATGGCTACACCTTC.

This chain joins TRBV6-1 and TRBJ2-7; D gene uncertain. In germline, CDR1 is MNHNS, CDR2 SASEGT. CDR3 length: 14 amino acids. V lost 1 base and J 0 bases, leaving 7 bases between the germline ends. This CDR3 reads CASSEGWASYEQYF. CDR3 DNA sequence: TGTGCCAGCAGTGAAGGGTGGGCCTCCTACGAGCAGTACTTC.

The chain is built from TRBV10-2 and TRBJ2-3; 12 bases map to TRBD2. Trimming at V came to 4 bases and at J to 3 bases, leaving 5 bases not matched to a gene. Looked up from germline, CDR1 is WSHSY and CDR2 is SAAADI. CDR3 size: 16 residues. The CDR3 DNA follows: TGCGCCAGCAGTGGGCTAGCGGGGGGGTATACAGATACGCAGTATTTT. Amino acid sequence: CASSGLAGGYTDTQYF.

In this sample, this clone turned up once. The chain is built from TRBV29-1 and TRBJ2-5; unclear D gene. The CDR3 extends over 12 amino acids. Germline-derived CDR1 and CDR2 are SQVTM and ANQGSEA. The germline V and J ends were trimmed by 4 bases and 1 base, with 7 bases remaining between them. The CDR3 here is CSVAVFQETQYF. The CDR3 bases are TGCAGCGTTGCGGTCTTCCAAGAGACCCAGTACTTC.

The V and J genes are TRBV14 and TRBJ2-7; TRBD1 matches at 10 bases. The trim removed 3 bases at V and 4 bases at J, leaving 6 bases unmatched. This CDR3 spans 15 amino acids. Per germline, CDR1 SGHDN and CDR2 FVKESK. For the CDR3, the DNA is TGTGCCAGCAGCCATGTGACAGGGGGCTCTTACGAGCAGTACTTC. This gives the protein CASSHVTGGSYEQYF.